The next 10 T cell receptor beta chains were all read from a single sample in a study of blood T cells in healthy people across ages. Through a sample-barcoded 5' primer and a J-beta primer mix, a second PCR was run for about 7 to 12 cycles. TCRdb re-analysed the 5' RACE reads in MiXCR, keeping a single row per CDR3 protein. The sample has approximately 800,000 distinct CDR3 sequences, about 55% seen once; the top ten hold under 50%. Sequenced: blood. The receptors originated from a man at least 80 years old in good health.

This chain links TRBV20-1 with TRBJ2-6, with D tentatively TRBD1 (5 bases). CDR1 is DFQATT, CDR2 SNEGSKA, per germline (reference sequence). The CDR3 loop spans 17 amino acids. Between the trimmed V and J ends, which lost 1 base and 0 bases, there was a span of 13 bases. CDR3 sequence reads: CSARVEDSHSGANVLTF. DNA of the CDR3: TGCAGTGCTAGAGTTGAAGACAGCCACTCTGGGGCCAACGTCCTGACTTTC.

This clonotype was seen only a few times. The chain combines TRBV4-1 with TRBJ2-1, with D perhaps TRBD2 (7 bases). Germline V gene lookup returns CDR1 MGHRA and CDR2 YSYEKL. V lost 1 base and J 8 bases, leaving 27 bases between the germline ends. CDR3 length equals 19 residues. The CDR3 sequence is CASSQVGPTGRARSDEQFF. The CDR3 DNA reads as TGCGCCAGCAGCCAAGTTGGCCCCACAGGGAGGGCCCGTAGTGATGAGCAGTTCTTC.

In this sample, this clonotype turned up a few times. J is TRBJ1-2 and V is TRBV9, with D perhaps TRBD1 (5 bases). The CDR3 is 14 amino acids. The germline gives CDR1 SGDLS, CDR2 YYNGEE. V was clipped by 1 base and J by 6 bases, with 13 bases between them. The CDR3 spells CASSVPRWGHGYTF. The CDR3 DNA sequence: TGTGCCAGCAGCGTACCGAGATGGGGCCATGGCTACACCTTC.

This clonotype has just a few counts. CDR3 DNA: TGTGCCATCAGTGAGTACGGAGAGACCCAGTACTTC. It is translated as CAISEYGETQYF. V and J are TRBV10-3 and TRBJ2-5; D is undetermined. This CDR3 has 12 amino acids. CDR1 and CDR2 (germline): ENHRY, SYGVKD. The germline V and J ends were trimmed by 1 base and 4 bases, with 4 bases remaining between them.

The V call is TRBV20-1, the J call TRBJ1-1, with a tentative D call TRBD1 (5 bases). CDR3 length: 15 amino acids. Germline V gene sequence: CDR1 DFQATT, CDR2 SNEGSKA (reference sequence). The V end was cut by 3 bases, the J end by 1 base, with 15 bases between. CDR3 amino acids: CSARMGRGKNTEAFF. In DNA, the CDR3 is TGCAGTGCTAGGATGGGACGGGGGAAGAACACTGAAGCTTTCTTT.

This clonotype was found once. The chain links TRBV29-1 to TRBJ2-6; D gene unclear. CDR3 length: 14 residues. Trimming removed 4 bases from V and 2 bases from J, with 9 bases in between. Germline V gene sequence: CDR1 SQVTM, CDR2 ANQGSEA. The CDR3 DNA follows: TGCAGCGTTGTATCGGCTACTGGGGCCAACGTCCTGACTTTC. It is translated as CSVVSATGANVLTF.

The chain has TRBV5-1 and TRBJ2-7; 7 nucleotides match TRBD2. Germline CDR1 reads SGHRS; CDR2 reads YFSETQ. V lost 1 base, J lost 11 bases, and 15 bases stayed unmatched. There are 15 residues in the CDR3. The CDR3, as DNA: TGCGCCAGCAGCTTGCTCCTAGCGGACGAAGAGACCAAGTACTTC. Translated, it gives CASSLLLADEETKYF.

V is TRBV4-2 and J is TRBJ2-1; TRBD1 matches 8 bases. Germline lookup yields CDR1 LGHNA and CDR2 YNFKEQ. The V gene end was trimmed by 1 base and the J gene end by 8 bases; junction bases not matched to a gene: 10. CDR3 size: 16 residues. The CDR3 here is CASSQGKIAGGDEQFF. The CDR3 bases are TGTGCCAGCAGCCAAGGAAAGATAGCAGGGGGCGATGAGCAGTTCTTC.

Only a few counts were recorded for this clonotype. The V call is TRBV12-3 or TRBV12-4, the J call TRBJ2-5, with D possibly being TRBD1 (6 bases). The length of the CDR3 is 15 residues. Trimming took off 6 bases at V and 4 bases at J, with 18 bases between the two ends. The CDR3 region has the DNA TGTGCCAGCAGCACTCATACAGGGCTGGGAGAGACCCAGTACTTC. Encoded protein: CASSTHTGLGETQYF.

This rearrangement joins TRBV11-1 to TRBJ2-3, with 7 nucleotides matching TRBD1. Trimming removed 4 bases from V and 0 bases from J; junction bases left unmatched: 10. This CDR3 has 17 residues. CDR1 is SGHAT and CDR2 is FQDESV in the germline V gene (reference sequence). The CDR3 protein is CASSSTRGLESTDTQYF. In DNA, the CDR3 is TGTGCCAGCAGCTCCACCAGGGGGTTGGAGAGCACAGATACGCAGTATTTT. Based on the CDR3 plus reference TRBV11-1 and TRBJ2-3, the full variable domain is EAEVAQSPRYKITEKSQAVAFWCDPISGHATLYWYRQILGQGPELLVQFQDESVVDDSQLPKDRFSAERLKGVDSTLKIQPAELGDSAMYLCASSSTRGLESTDTQYFGPGTRLTVL.